This is a list of T cell receptor beta chains from one sample in a study of blood T cells in healthy people across ages. TCRdb processed the 5' RACE reads anew with MiXCR; each CDR3 protein has one entry. The sample has about 1.4 million distinct CDR3 sequences; approximately 59% are singletons. Input material: blood. All receptors derive from a man in his late teens or twenties in good health. The CDR3 runs from the conserved cysteine through the conserved F or W. The order of the fields is D gene, V gene, J gene, clone size, CDR3 DNA, CDR3 protein. The D gene is left open where the match is weak. Expanded clones get a size class; other rows say once, few or many, or leave the size out.

d_call: -; v_call: TRBV4-1; j_call: TRBJ2-1; clone_size: -; cdr3_nt: TGCGCCAGCAGCCAAGATCTTCGGCGACTACTCCTCTACAATGAGCAGTTCTTC; cdr3_aa: CASSQDLRRLLLYNEQFF
d_call: -; v_call: TRBV4-1; j_call: TRBJ2-3; clone_size: -; cdr3_nt: TGCGCCAGCAGCCAAGTAGCCCGGGACCTCTCCACAGATACGCAGTATTTT; cdr3_aa: CASSQVARDLSTDTQYF
d_call: -; v_call: TRBV5-6; j_call: TRBJ2-7; clone_size: few; cdr3_nt: TGTGCCAGCAGCTTGGCCTGGGGCTACGAGCAGTACTTC; cdr3_aa: CASSLAWGYEQYF
d_call: -; v_call: TRBV12-3/TRBV12-4; j_call: TRBJ2-3; clone_size: -; cdr3_nt: TGTGCCAGCAGTTTCGACAGGATGGCAGATACGCAGTATTTT; cdr3_aa: CASSFDRMADTQYF
d_call: TRBD1; v_call: TRBV6-2/TRBV6-3; j_call: TRBJ1-1; clone_size: -; cdr3_nt: TGTGCCAGCGGATCCATTACAGGGGGCACTGAAGCTTTCTTT; cdr3_aa: CASGSITGGTEAFF
d_call: -; v_call: TRBV5-1; j_call: TRBJ2-7; clone_size: -; cdr3_nt: TGCGCCAGCAGAACCGGGGACACCTACGAGCAGTACTTC; cdr3_aa: CASRTGDTYEQYF
d_call: TRBD1; v_call: TRBV28; j_call: TRBJ1-6; clone_size: -; cdr3_nt: TGTGCCAGCAGAGCGTATCAGGGGGCGCATTCACCCCTCCACTTT; cdr3_aa: CASRAYQGAHSPLHF
d_call: TRBD1; v_call: TRBV27; j_call: TRBJ1-1; clone_size: few; cdr3_nt: TGTGCCAGCAGTTTATCTGGGACAGTGAACACTGAAGCTTTCTTT; cdr3_aa: CASSLSGTVNTEAFF
d_call: -; v_call: TRBV20-1; j_call: TRBJ1-2; clone_size: -; cdr3_nt: TGCAGTGCTCCCCAGGAAGCTAACTATGGCTACACCTTC; cdr3_aa: CSAPQEANYGYTF
d_call: -; v_call: TRBV20-1; j_call: TRBJ1-4; clone_size: -; cdr3_nt: TGCAGTGCTAGGATGGCAGGAACAAATGAAAAACTGTTTTTT; cdr3_aa: CSARMAGTNEKLFF
d_call: TRBD1; v_call: TRBV11-2; j_call: TRBJ1-2; clone_size: -; cdr3_nt: TGTGCCAGCAGCCCCAGACAGGGGGCGCGTGGCTACACCTTC; cdr3_aa: CASSPRQGARGYTF
d_call: -; v_call: TRBV4-1; j_call: TRBJ1-1; clone_size: -; cdr3_nt: TGCGCCAGCAGCCAAGAGGGAAGGTACGCGATGAACACTGAAGCTTTCTTT; cdr3_aa: CASSQEGRYAMNTEAFF
d_call: -; v_call: TRBV6-5; j_call: TRBJ1-2; clone_size: -; cdr3_nt: TGTGCCAGCAGTTACTCGGGACCCACGGGAGGGTATGGCTACACCTTC; cdr3_aa: CASSYSGPTGGYGYTF
d_call: -; v_call: TRBV29-1; j_call: TRBJ2-7; clone_size: -; cdr3_nt: TGCAGCGTTGAAGTGGGCAGTGGTTCATACGAGCAGTACTTC; cdr3_aa: CSVEVGSGSYEQYF
d_call: TRBD2; v_call: TRBV5-6; j_call: TRBJ2-1; clone_size: -; cdr3_nt: TGTGCCAGCAGCTCGTTGGGACTAGCGGGACTCAATGAGCAGTTCTTC; cdr3_aa: CASSSLGLAGLNEQFF
d_call: TRBD1; v_call: TRBV4-1; j_call: TRBJ2-7; clone_size: few; cdr3_nt: TGCGCCAGCAGCCAACTAACCGGCGGGACAGGCCTTTCCTACGAGCAGTACTTC; cdr3_aa: CASSQLTGGTGLSYEQYF
d_call: -; v_call: TRBV6-1; j_call: TRBJ2-7; clone_size: -; cdr3_nt: TGTGCCAGCAGTGAAGCAGGTCCCGGAGGGACCTACGAGCAGTACTTC; cdr3_aa: CASSEAGPGGTYEQYF
d_call: TRBD1; v_call: TRBV27; j_call: TRBJ1-2; clone_size: -; cdr3_nt: TGTGCCAGCAGTGCCGACAGGGACGGGTATGGCTACACCTTC; cdr3_aa: CASSADRDGYGYTF
d_call: -; v_call: TRBV20-1; j_call: TRBJ1-1; clone_size: few; cdr3_nt: TGCAGTGCTAGGGACCTACGGGGGAACACTGAAGCTTTCTTT; cdr3_aa: CSARDLRGNTEAFF
d_call: TRBD2; v_call: TRBV7-2; j_call: TRBJ2-1; clone_size: -; cdr3_nt: TGTGCCAGCAGCTTATTCGGACTAGCGGGGGACTACAATGAGCAGTTCTTC; cdr3_aa: CASSLFGLAGDYNEQFF
d_call: -; v_call: TRBV4-1; j_call: TRBJ2-7; clone_size: -; cdr3_nt: TGCGCCAGCAGCCAAGTCCACAGCCTCGACTACGAGCAGTACTTC; cdr3_aa: CASSQVHSLDYEQYF
d_call: TRBD1; v_call: TRBV27; j_call: TRBJ2-7; clone_size: -; cdr3_nt: TGTGTCAGCACCTATAGACAGGGGGCGGGAGTGGTGTACTTC; cdr3_aa: CVSTYRQGAGVVYF
d_call: -; v_call: TRBV7-8; j_call: TRBJ2-7; clone_size: -; cdr3_nt: TGTGCCAGCAGTGATCCCGGGACAAAGTACGAGCAGTACTTC; cdr3_aa: CASSDPGTKYEQYF
d_call: TRBD1; v_call: TRBV6-2/TRBV6-3; j_call: TRBJ2-7; clone_size: -; cdr3_nt: TGTGCCAGCAGTAAACTTAGGACAGGATCCTACGAGCAGTACTTC; cdr3_aa: CASSKLRTGSYEQYF